This TCR beta chain was found in a study of T cells after yellow fever vaccination. CDR3 length equals 15 residues. Germline V gene lookup returns CDR1 LNHDA and CDR2 SQIVND (reference sequence). V lost 5 bases and J 3 bases, leaving 14 bases between the germline ends. This clonotype has more than one count but fewer than ten. TCRdb called the 5' RACE reads again in MiXCR, with one record for every CDR3 protein. The sample has nearly 550,000 distinct CDR3 sequences; about 19% are singletons. This TCR was sampled from a man aged 25 to 40 who received the YFV17D yellow fever vaccine. The specimen comprised PBMCs, sampled 15 days after the yellow fever booster vaccination. The V gene is TRBV19, the J gene TRBJ2-1; possibly TRBD2 for D (6 bases). The CDR3 DNA is TGTGCCAGTAGTGGAGGGGTGACTAGCTACAATGAGCAGTTCTTC. Encoded protein: CASSGGVTSYNEQFF.